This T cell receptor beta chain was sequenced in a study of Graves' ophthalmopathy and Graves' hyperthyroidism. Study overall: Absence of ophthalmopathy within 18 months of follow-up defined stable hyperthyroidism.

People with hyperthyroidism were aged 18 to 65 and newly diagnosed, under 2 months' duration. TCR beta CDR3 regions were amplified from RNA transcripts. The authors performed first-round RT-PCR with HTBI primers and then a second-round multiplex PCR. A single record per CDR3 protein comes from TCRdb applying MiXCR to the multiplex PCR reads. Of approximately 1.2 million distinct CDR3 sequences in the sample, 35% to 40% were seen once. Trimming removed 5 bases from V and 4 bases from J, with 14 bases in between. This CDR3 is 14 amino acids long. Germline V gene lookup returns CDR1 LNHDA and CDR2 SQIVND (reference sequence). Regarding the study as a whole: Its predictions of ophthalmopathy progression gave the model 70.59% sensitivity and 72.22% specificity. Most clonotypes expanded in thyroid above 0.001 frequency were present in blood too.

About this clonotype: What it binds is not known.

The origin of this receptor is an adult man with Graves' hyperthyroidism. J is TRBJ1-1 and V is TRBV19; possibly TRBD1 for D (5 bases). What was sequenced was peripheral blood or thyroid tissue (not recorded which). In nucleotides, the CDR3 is TGTGCCAGTAGTCCGCGGGCCGGGGGCACTGAAGCTTTCTTT. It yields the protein CASSPRAGGTEAFF.